This paragraph covers one T cell receptor beta chain sequence. The antigen is undetermined. V trimming: 4 bases; J trimming: 6 bases; junction bases outside the gene matches: 10. Germline CDR1 reads SEHNR; CDR2 reads FQNEAQ (reference sequence). The CDR3 contains 15 residues. These data belong to a study of T-cell memory formation after mild COVID-19. Study details: The two donors had largely donor-specific TCR clusters. General study results and limits: The study detected some responding clones in pre-infection memory, suggesting cross-reactive memory joined. The study found balanced CD4/CD8 in clones contracting day 15 to 85 and a CD4+ lean in later expanders.

TCRalpha and TCRbeta libraries used 5'RACE with constant-segment primers and UMIs. MiXCR was run by TCRdb on the 5' RACE reads, yielding one entry per CDR3 protein. The table shows 65,000 to 90,000 distinct CDR3 sequences, with around 14% occurring only once. The source of this sequence is an adult woman who had mild COVID-19 (a few samples of this study predate the infection). Cell type and time point are not known. The chain employs TRBV7-9 and TRBJ2-7; 9 bases match TRBD1. Source material: PBMCs or a T cell subset sorted from them (not recorded which). CDR3 in DNA: TGTGCCAGCAGCTCGCCGGGACAGGGACCGGGCGAGCAGTACTTC. This encodes CASSSPGQGPGEQYF.